This T cell receptor (beta chain) derives from a study of T-cell memory formation after mild COVID-19. Germline assignment: CDR1 SGDLS and CDR2 YYNGEE. This CDR3 contains 16 residues. After removal of 2 bases from V and 2 bases from J, the junction contained 6 bases not matched to a gene. TCRdb fed the 5' RACE reads into MiXCR, producing one record per CDR3 protein. The sample lists 150,000 to 200,000 distinct CDR3 sequences, roughly 14% occurring once. The receptor was isolated from an adult woman who had mild COVID-19 (a few samples of this study predate the infection). Cell type and time point are not known. The genes are TRBV9 and TRBJ2-3; 9 positions match TRBD1. Sequenced sample: PBMCs or a T cell subset sorted from them (not recorded which). Here the CDR3 reads CASSVGIQGATDTQYF. CDR3 bases: TGTGCCAGCAGCGTCGGGATACAGGGGGCCACAGATACGCAGTATTTT.